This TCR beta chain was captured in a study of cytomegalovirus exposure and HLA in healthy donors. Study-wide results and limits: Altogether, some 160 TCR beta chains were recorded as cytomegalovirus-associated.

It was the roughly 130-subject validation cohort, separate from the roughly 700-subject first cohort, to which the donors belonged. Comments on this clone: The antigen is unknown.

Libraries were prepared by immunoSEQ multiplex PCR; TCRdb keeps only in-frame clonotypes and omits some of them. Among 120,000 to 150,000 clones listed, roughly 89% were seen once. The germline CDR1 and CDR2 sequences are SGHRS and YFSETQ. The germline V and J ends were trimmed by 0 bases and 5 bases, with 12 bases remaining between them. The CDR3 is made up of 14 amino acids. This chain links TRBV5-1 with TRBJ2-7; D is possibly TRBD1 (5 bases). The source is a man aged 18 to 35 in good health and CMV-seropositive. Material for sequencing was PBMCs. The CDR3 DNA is TGCGCCAGCAGCTTGGGTCAGGGTGGCAACGAGCAGTACTTC. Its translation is CASSLGQGGNEQYF. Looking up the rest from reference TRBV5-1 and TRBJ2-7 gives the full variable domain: KAGVTQTPRYLIKTRGQQVTLSCSPISGHRSVSWYQQTPGQGLQFLFEYFSETQRNKGNFPGRFSGRQFSNSRSEMNVSTLELGDSALYLCASSLGQGGNEQYFGPGTRLTVT.